This T cell receptor (beta chain) originates from a study of blood T cell repertoires in COVID-19. Study context: T cells, B-cell-depleted T cells, or PBMCs supplied cDNA or gDNA.

In its sample, this clone was seen once. The CDR3 has 14 amino acids. Germline assignment: CDR1 LNHDA and CDR2 SQIVND (reference sequence). Trimming took off 7 bases at V and 0 bases at J, with 7 bases between the two ends. Original analysis: Reference gene primers were amplified, and this amplification served to estimate nucleated cell counts. Here immunoSEQ multiplex PCR was the method, and the copy in TCRdb shows in-frame clones only, minus some. For V, J and clone size, that table is used; D and trimming come from the DNA. The data contain a few hundred thousand clones, around 84% of them singletons.

This clonotype originated in a man aged 60-69 years with acute or convalescent COVID-19. The V and J genes are TRBV19 and TRBJ1-6, with D unclear. Sequencing was carried out using peripheral blood. CDR3 sequence: CASKWSSYNSPLHF. The CDR3, as DNA: TGTGCCAGTAAGTGGAGCTCCTATAATTCACCCCTCCACTTT.